This is a list of T cell receptor beta chains from one sample in a study of T cell responses to AZD1222 COVID-19 vaccine. TCRdb's table, derived via immunoSEQ multiplex PCR, lists solely in-frame clones and lacks some. The data show about 140,000 clones, about 89% seen once. This material consisted of peripheral blood, taken on day 0 of AZD1222 vaccination. All receptors derive from an adult in good health. Each CDR3 is given with its conserved first and last residue. The D gene is left open where the match is weak. A clone size is listed for some rows: how often the clone was seen (once, few, many), or a class if it is expanded.

v_call	j_call	d_call	cdr3_length	clone_size	cdr3_nt	cdr3_aa
TRBV6-6	TRBJ1-2	NA	12	NA	TGTGCCAGCAATGCAGGGGCCTATGGCTACACCTTC	CASNAGAYGYTF
TRBV6-5	TRBJ2-7	TRBD2	15	NA	TGTGCCGGTAGGACTAGCGGGAGGCCGATTTACGAGCAGTACTTC	CAGRTSGRPIYEQYF
TRBV9	TRBJ1-4	NA	16	NA	TGTGCCAGCAGCGTAGGGGTTGCGGGGGGCGGTGAAAAACTGTTTTTT	CASSVGVAGGGEKLFF
TRBV4-1	TRBJ1-5	TRBD1	16	NA	TGCGCCAGCAGCCAAGTGACAGGGGGCTCCAATCAGCCCCAGCATTTT	CASSQVTGGSNQPQHF
TRBV29-1	TRBJ1-1	NA	13	few	TGCAGCGTTGACGCCATCATGAACACTGAAGCTTTCTTT	CSVDAIMNTEAFF
TRBV19	TRBJ1-4	NA	13	NA	TGTGCCAGTAGTAAGGGTTCTAATGAAAAACTGTTTTTT	CASSKGSNEKLFF
TRBV7-2	TRBJ1-3	NA	15	NA	TGTGCCAGCAGCCTAAGTGCAGGAAGCGGAAACACCATATATTTT	CASSLSAGSGNTIYF
TRBV4-1	TRBJ1-4	NA	13	NA	TGCGCCAGCAGCGGGCTCCTGAATGAAAAACTGTTTTTT	CASSGLLNEKLFF
TRBV6-5	TRBJ1-5	NA	13	NA	TGTGCCAGCAGTCATCAGGGTGGGCAGCCCCAGCATTTT	CASSHQGGQPQHF
TRBV19	TRBJ1-3	TRBD1	14	NA	TGTGCCAGTAGGCAGACAGGGGCTGGAAACACCATATATTTT	CASRQTGAGNTIYF
TRBV9	TRBJ1-2	NA	13	NA	TGTGCCAGCAGCTCTCAGGCCTTCTATGGCTACACCTTC	CASSSQAFYGYTF
TRBV6-5	TRBJ1-2	NA	13	NA	TGTGCCAGCAGCCGGGACGGGGGTTATGGCTACACCTTC	CASSRDGGYGYTF
TRBV7-9	TRBJ2-2	NA	13	NA	TGTGCCAGCAGCTTCGGGGCGTCCGGGGAGCTGTTTTTT	CASSFGASGELFF
TRBV18	TRBJ2-5	NA	14	NA	TGTGCCAGCTCACCACCGTCCGGGAAAGAGACCCAGTACTTC	CASSPPSGKETQYF
TRBV6-6	TRBJ2-7	TRBD2	15	NA	TGTGCCAGTCGTCCTAGCGGGGGGCCATCCTACGAGCAGTACTTC	CASRPSGGPSYEQYF
TRBV7-9	TRBJ2-1	NA	17	NA	TGTGCCAGCAGTCCTCTGAGGGGGGCCACTCTTAACAATGAGCAGTTCTTC	CASSPLRGATLNNEQFF
TRBV2	TRBJ2-1	NA	15	NA	TGTGCCAGCAGTACCCTCGAGAGCTCCTACAATGAGCAGTTCTTC	CASSTLESSYNEQFF
TRBV19	TRBJ1-2	NA	17	NA	TGTGCCAGTAGTATAAGGTTTCAGGCAGGACGTAACTATGGCTACACCTTC	CASSIRFQAGRNYGYTF
TRBV5-1	TRBJ2-2	TRBD1	14	NA	TGCGCCAGCAGCGGGACAGGGGTCACCGGGGAGCTGTTTTTT	CASSGTGVTGELFF
TRBV5-4	TRBJ2-3	NA	14	NA	TGTGCCAGCATGCAGGACCCCAGCACAGATACGCAGTATTTT	CASMQDPSTDTQYF
TRBV11-2	TRBJ1-3	NA	14	NA	TGTGCCAGCAGCTCGGGAAGGACGAGAAACACCATATATTTT	CASSSGRTRNTIYF
TRBV11-1	TRBJ2-5	NA	12	NA	TGTGCCAGCCGGGACCTCGGCGAGACCCAGTACTTC	CASRDLGETQYF
TRBV4-2	TRBJ2-7	NA	15	NA	TGTGCCAGCAGCCAAGCAGGATCCCCCGACTACGAGCAGTACTTC	CASSQAGSPDYEQYF
TRBV5-1	TRBJ1-4	NA	14	NA	TGCGCCAGCAGCCTTCTGGGCCGAGATGAAAAACTGTTTTTT	CASSLLGRDEKLFF
TRBV19	TRBJ2-1	NA	14	NA	TGTGCCAGTAGTCTAACTGGAATAGGCAATGAGCAGTTCTTC	CASSLTGIGNEQFF
TRBV30	TRBJ1-1	TRBD1	14	NA	TGTGCCTGGAGTAAGGGACAGGGGGACACTGAAGCTTTCTTT	CAWSKGQGDTEAFF
TRBV5-1	TRBJ2-1	NA	13	once	TGCGCCAGCAGCTTGGCGGAGATTACCAAACAGTTCTTC	CASSLAEITKQFF
TRBV27	TRBJ2-7	TRBD2	13	NA	TGTGCCAGCAGTTCTAGCGGCTCCTACGAGCAGTACTTC	CASSSSGSYEQYF
TRBV19	TRBJ1-3	TRBD1	16	NA	TGTGCCAGTAGAGGAACTCAGGGGGCCTCTGGAAACACCATATATTTT	CASRGTQGASGNTIYF
TRBV11-2	TRBJ1-4	TRBD1	16	NA	TGTGCCAGCAGCCTCGGTACAGGGGCAACTAATGAAAAACTGTTTTTT	CASSLGTGATNEKLFF
TRBV29-1	TRBJ2-1	NA	13	NA	TGCAGCGTTGAGAATCGGGGTTACAATGAGCAGTTCTTC	CSVENRGYNEQFF
TRBV28	TRBJ2-7	TRBD2	15	NA	TGTGCCAGCAACACATTTAGCGGGAGGGCCTACGAGCAGTACTTC	CASNTFSGRAYEQYF
TRBV28	TRBJ1-2	TRBD1	15	NA	TGTGCCAGCAGTACCTGGGACAGGGGGCGCGGTGGCTACACCTTC	CASSTWDRGRGGYTF
TRBV5-4	TRBJ2-2	TRBD1	15	NA	TGTGCCAGCAGCTTGCCCGGGACAGGTCCCGGGGAGCTGTTTTTT	CASSLPGTGPGELFF
TRBV20-1	TRBJ1-2	NA	11	NA	TGCAGTGCTACGGGAAACTATGGCTACACCTTC	CSATGNYGYTF
TRBV27	TRBJ2-1	TRBD1	14	NA	TGTGCCAGCACCCGCCGGACAGGGTTCAATGAGCAGTTCTTC	CASTRRTGFNEQFF
TRBV20-1	TRBJ2-1	NA	10	NA	TGCAGTGCTAATGTGGGGTGGGAGTTCTTC	CSANVGWEFF
TRBV19	TRBJ1-2	NA	15	few	TGTGCCAGTAGGGGCCCCGGGGCATTCAACTATGGCTACACCTTC	CASRGPGAFNYGYTF
TRBV7-8	TRBJ2-3	TRBD2	16	few	TGTGCCAGCAGCTTTAGGACTAGCGGGAGGGCAGATACGCAGTATTTT	CASSFRTSGRADTQYF
TRBV28	TRBJ1-5	NA	13	once	TGTGCCAGCATCGGGGTAACACGTCAGCCCCAGCATTTT	CASIGVTRQPQHF
TRBV3-1/TRBV3-2	TRBJ2-5	NA	17	NA	TGTGCCAGCAGCCAGAGCCGGGACTTTACGTACCAAGAGACCCAGTACTTC	CASSQSRDFTYQETQYF
TRBV7-2	TRBJ2-5	NA	11	NA	TGTGCCAGCAGCTCGGGGGCGACCCAGTACTTC	CASSSGATQYF
TRBV3-1/TRBV3-2	TRBJ1-5	TRBD1	14	NA	TGTGCCAGCAGCCCGGGACAGCCCAATCAGCCCCAGCATTTT	CASSPGQPNQPQHF
TRBV7-2	TRBJ1-5	NA	13	few	TGTGCCAGCAGCTTAGACCAGGTGCAGCCCCAGCATTTT	CASSLDQVQPQHF
TRBV10-2	TRBJ1-2	NA	12	NA	TGCGCCAGCAGTGAGGGGTCCTATGGCTACACCTTC	CASSEGSYGYTF
TRBV3-1/TRBV3-2	TRBJ2-3	TRBD2	15	NA	TGTGCCAGCAGCATAAGCGGGGGGCTGACAGATACGCAGTATTTT	CASSISGGLTDTQYF
TRBV6-5	TRBJ2-3	TRBD2	16	NA	TGTGCCAGCAGTTACACGGGACTAGGTGTAATGGGTACGCAGTATTTT	CASSYTGLGVMGTQYF
TRBV4-1	TRBJ1-2	NA	17	many	TGCGCCAGCAGCCAACCAGCGACGGGGGCGGTTAACTATGGCTACACCTTC	CASSQPATGAVNYGYTF
TRBV11-3	TRBJ2-5	NA	14	NA	TGTGCCAGCAGCTTAGGGGGCCTGTTGGAGACCCAGTACTTC	CASSLGGLLETQYF
TRBV9	TRBJ2-7	NA	15	NA	TGTGCCAGCAGCGCGAGCTCACAGGCAACCTACGAGCAGTACTTC	CASSASSQATYEQYF
TRBV27	TRBJ2-3	TRBD2	17	NA	TGTGCCAGCAGTTTGTTTGGGTGGCGGGAGCGCGGCGATACGCAGTATTTT	CASSLFGWRERGDTQYF
TRBV6-5	TRBJ2-2	NA	13	once	TGTGCCAGCAGTTACTGGGGTTCGGGGGAGCTGTTTTTT	CASSYWGSGELFF
TRBV27	TRBJ1-1	NA	12	NA	TGTGCCAGCAGTGACAGACTCACTGAAGCTTTCTTT	CASSDRLTEAFF
TRBV27	TRBJ2-7	NA	14	NA	TGTGCCAGCAGTAACGAGGTGGGAGGCTACGAGCAGTACTTC	CASSNEVGGYEQYF
TRBV28	TRBJ2-5	NA	14	NA	TGTGCCAGCAGTTCGCCAGGCGGCCGGGAGACCCAGTACTTC	CASSSPGGRETQYF
TRBV4-1	TRBJ1-1	TRBD1	15	NA	TGCGCCAGCAGCCAAGACGCAGGGGGTTGGACTGAAGCTTTCTTT	CASSQDAGGWTEAFF
TRBV11-2	TRBJ2-7	NA	13	NA	TGTGCCAGCAGCTTAGGTCTAGACTACGAGCAGTACTTC	CASSLGLDYEQYF
TRBV11-2	TRBJ1-2	TRBD1	14	NA	TGTGCCAGCAGCTTAAGGACAGGAGTCTATGGCTACACCTTC	CASSLRTGVYGYTF
TRBV6-5	TRBJ1-2	TRBD1	12	NA	TGTGCCAGCCTGACAGGGGGCTATGGCTACACCTTC	CASLTGGYGYTF
TRBV10-2	TRBJ1-1	NA	14	NA	TGCGCCAGCAGTGACCAGGGTCGGTACACTGAAGCTTTCTTT	CASSDQGRYTEAFF